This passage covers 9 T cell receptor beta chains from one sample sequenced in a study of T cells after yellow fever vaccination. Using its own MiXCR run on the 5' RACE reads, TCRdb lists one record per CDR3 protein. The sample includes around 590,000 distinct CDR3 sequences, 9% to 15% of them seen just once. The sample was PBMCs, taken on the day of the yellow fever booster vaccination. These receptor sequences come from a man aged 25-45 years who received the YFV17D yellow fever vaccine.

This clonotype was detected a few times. CDR3 protein: CASSPISNIQYF. CDR3 DNA: TGTGCCAGCTCACCAATTTCGAACATTCAGTACTTC. The V gene is TRBV18, the J gene TRBJ2-4, with no clear D. CDR3 length equals 12 residues. Per the germline V gene, CDR1 is KGHSH and CDR2 is LQKENI. V was pared by 2 bases and J by 7 bases, with 6 bases between.

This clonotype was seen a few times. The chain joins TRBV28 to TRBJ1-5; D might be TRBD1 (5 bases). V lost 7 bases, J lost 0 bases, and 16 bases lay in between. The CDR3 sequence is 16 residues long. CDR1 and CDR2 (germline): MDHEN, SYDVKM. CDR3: CASTPGGIVSNQPQHF. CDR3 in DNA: TGTGCCAGCACCCCTGGGGGGATAGTTAGCAATCAGCCCCAGCATTTT.

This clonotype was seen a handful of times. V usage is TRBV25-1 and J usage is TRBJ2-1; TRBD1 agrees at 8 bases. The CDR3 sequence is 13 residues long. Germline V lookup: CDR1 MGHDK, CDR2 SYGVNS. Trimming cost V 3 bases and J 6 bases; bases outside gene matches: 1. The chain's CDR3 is CASSEGQVNEQFF. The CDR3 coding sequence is TGTGCCAGCAGTGAGGGACAGGTCAATGAGCAGTTCTTC.

CDR3 loop: CASSPGLAESPGELFF. CDR3 bases: TGTGCCAGCAGCCCCGGACTAGCGGAGTCCCCGGGGGAGCTGTTTTTT. The chain is built from TRBV9 and TRBJ2-2; 10 nucleotides agree with TRBD2. Germline loops: CDR1 SGDLS, CDR2 YYNGEE. The CDR3 sequence is 16 residues long. Trimming removed 4 bases from V and 8 bases from J; junction bases left unmatched: 11.

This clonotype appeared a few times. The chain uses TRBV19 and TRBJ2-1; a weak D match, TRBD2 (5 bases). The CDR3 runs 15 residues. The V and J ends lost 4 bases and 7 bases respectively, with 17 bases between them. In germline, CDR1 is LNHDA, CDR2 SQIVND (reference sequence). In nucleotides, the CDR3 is TGTGCCAGTAGTAACCCGTGGACTGAAGAGAATGAGCAGTTCTTC. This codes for CASSNPWTEENEQFF.

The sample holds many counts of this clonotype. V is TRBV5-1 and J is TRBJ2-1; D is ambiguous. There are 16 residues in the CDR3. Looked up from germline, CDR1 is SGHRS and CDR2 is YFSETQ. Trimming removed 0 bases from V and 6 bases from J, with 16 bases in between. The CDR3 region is CASSLAGHYNPNEQFF. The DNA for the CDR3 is TGCGCCAGCAGCTTGGCCGGCCACTACAACCCCAATGAGCAGTTCTTC. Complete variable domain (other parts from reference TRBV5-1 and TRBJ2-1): KAGVTQTPRYLIKTRGQQVTLSCSPISGHRSVSWYQQTPGQGLQFLFEYFSETQRNKGNFPGRFSGRQFSNSRSEMNVSTLELGDSALYLCASSLAGHYNPNEQFFGPGTRLTVL.

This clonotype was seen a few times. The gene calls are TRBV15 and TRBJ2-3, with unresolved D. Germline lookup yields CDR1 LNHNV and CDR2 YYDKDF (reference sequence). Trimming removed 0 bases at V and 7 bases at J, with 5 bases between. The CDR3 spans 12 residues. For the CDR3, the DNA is TGTGCCACCAGCAGAGATTGGAATACGCAGTATTTT. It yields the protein CATSRDWNTQYF.

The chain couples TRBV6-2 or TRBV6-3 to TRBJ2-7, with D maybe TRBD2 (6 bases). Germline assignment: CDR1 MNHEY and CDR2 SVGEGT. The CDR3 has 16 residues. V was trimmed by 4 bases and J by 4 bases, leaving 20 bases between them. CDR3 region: CASSSHSAGLQYEQYF. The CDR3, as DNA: TGTGCCAGCAGTTCGCATAGTGCGGGACTCCAGTACGAGCAGTACTTC.

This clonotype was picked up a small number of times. CDR3 DNA sequence: TGCAGTGGGGGACTAGGCTACAATGAGCAGTTCTTC. Its translation: CSGGLGYNEQFF. This chain uses TRBV20-1 with TRBJ2-1, with 8 bases that match TRBD2. The germline gives CDR1 DFQATT, CDR2 SNEGSKA (reference sequence). CDR3 size: 12 residues. J gave up 3 bases and V 7 bases, and 2 bases lay outside the gene matches.